This entry features one T cell receptor beta chain sequence. These data come from a study of control samples from healthy donors and cancer patients. Some clones are missing from TCRdb's copy, which holds only in-frame ones; the method was immunoSEQ multiplex PCR. The sample holds 35,000 to 45,000 clones; approximately 82% are singletons and the top ten take 47%. Trimming pared 1 base from V and 9 bases from J, leaving 16 bases between. Germline V lookup: CDR1 SGHDN, CDR2 FVKESK. The CDR3 loop spans 14 amino acids. Source material: blood. V and J are TRBV14 and TRBJ2-7; no clear D gene. The clonotype comes from a man in his 60s in good health. CDR3 DNA sequence: TGTGCCAGCAGCCAAGCCTCTACGTGGCGAGGGCAGTACTTC. It specifies CASSQASTWRGQYF. The full variable domain, rest sourced from reference TRBV14 and TRBJ2-7, is EAGVTQFPSHSVIEKGQTVTLRCDPISGHDNLYWYRRVMGKEIKFLLHFVKESKQDESGMPNNRFLAERTGGTYSTLKVQPAELEDSGVYFCASSQASTWRGQYFGPGTRLTVT.